The 4 T cell receptor beta chains below all came from one sample that was sequenced in a study of cytomegalovirus exposure and HLA in healthy donors. PCR was performed using 60 Vbeta and 13 Jbeta primers. The method was immunoSEQ multiplex PCR; TCRdb's version includes in-frame clones alone and lacks a portion of them. The sample shows around 220,000 clones, 60% to 80% of them seen only once. Sequenced sample: PBMCs. The receptor source for this set is a man aged 18 to 29 in good health and CMV-seronegative.

V gene TRBV4-3 combines with J gene TRBJ1-4; TRBD1 agrees at 10 bases. J was trimmed by 8 bases and V by 3 bases; bases with no gene match: 0. Germline V gene lookup returns CDR1 LGHNA and CDR2 YSLEER. CDR3 length equals 13 residues. CDR3 in amino acids: CASSQDRGEKLFF. The CDR3 DNA reads as TGCGCCAGCAGCCAGGACAGGGGGGAAAAACTGTTTTTT.

The chain couples TRBV30 to TRBJ2-4; 12 bases fit TRBD2. The trim removed 5 bases at V and 7 bases at J, leaving 9 bases unmatched. Germline V gene data show CDR1 as GTSNPN and CDR2 as SVGIG (reference sequence). This CDR3 is 15 amino acids long. The chain's CDR3 is CAWGNPSGGVNIQYF. The CDR3 DNA reads TGTGCCTGGGGGAATCCTAGCGGGGGGGTTAACATTCAGTACTTC.

The V and J genes are TRBV27 and TRBJ2-1; D might be TRBD2 (6 bases). Germline CDR1 is MNHEY and CDR2 is SMNVEV (reference sequence). The V end was cut by 0 bases, the J end by 4 bases, with 13 bases between. The CDR3 contains 16 residues. CDR3 DNA: TGTGCCAGCAGTTTATCGGCGGGGTTAAATTACAATGAGCAGTTCTTC. It codes for CASSLSAGLNYNEQFF.

The V gene is TRBV7-2, the J gene TRBJ2-1; 7 bases match TRBD2. With 3 bases clipped from V and 0 bases from J, the junction kept 8 bases outside the gene matches. The CDR3 is 17 residues long. Germline V gene data show CDR1 as SGHTA and CDR2 as FQGNSA. For the CDR3, the DNA is TGTGCCAGCAGCTTCCAAACTAGCGCTAGCTCCTACAATGAGCAGTTCTTC. It is translated as CASSFQTSASSYNEQFF.